This is a list of T cell receptor beta chains from one sample in a study of cytomegalovirus exposure and HLA in healthy donors. The table came from immunoSEQ multiplex PCR; TCRdb's copy has only in-frame clones and leaves some out. The data show around 130,000 clones, 80% seen once. Sequenced sample: PBMCs. The receptors originated from a young man in good health and CMV-seronegative. Both conserved end residues are part of each CDR3. A D gene is named only where the DNA matches it firmly. The listing skips clone size in some rows; elsewhere it reads once, few, many or a size class.

CASSKTWGLGYGYTF | TGTGCCAGTAGTAAAACATGGGGGCTGGGCTATGGCTACACCTTC | - | TRBV19 | - | TRBJ1-2
CASSLGGTAYSGRTDTQYF | TGTGCCAGCAGCTTGGGAGGGACAGCCTATAGCGGGAGAACAGATACGCAGTATTTT | TRBD2 | TRBV5-6 | - | TRBJ2-3
CASSIRGPYNEQFF | TGTGCCAGCAGCATCAGGGGACCCTACAATGAGCAGTTCTTC | - | TRBV5-6 | once | TRBJ2-1
CASSGTPGDTQYF | TGCGCCAGCAGTGGGACCCCGGGGGATACGCAGTATTTT | - | TRBV10-1 | - | TRBJ2-3
CASSMGAGGTGELFF | TGTGCCAGTAGTATGGGTGCGGGAGGCACCGGGGAGCTGTTTTTT | TRBD2 | TRBV19 | - | TRBJ2-2
CASSEWGASGAVFF | TGTGCCAGCAGTGAATGGGGGGCTAGCGGCGCAGTATTCTTC | - | TRBV6-1 | - | TRBJ2-1
CASSKQGFLETQYF | TGTGCCAGCAGCAAACAGGGTTTTCTAGAGACCCAGTACTTC | - | TRBV7-9 | - | TRBJ2-5
CASSLAGSGGTDTQYF | TGTGCCAGTAGTCTAGCGGGATCCGGAGGCACAGATACGCAGTATTTT | TRBD2 | TRBV19 | - | TRBJ2-3
CASRAGSNTEAFF | TGTGCCAGCAGGGCAGGTAGTAATACTGAAGCTTTCTTT | - | TRBV27 | few | TRBJ1-1
CASSLAGTRGDYEQYF | TGTGCCAGCAGTTTGGCCGGGACTAGAGGGGACTACGAGCAGTACTTC | TRBD2 | TRBV28 | - | TRBJ2-7
CASSFVYPFSYEQYF | TGTGCCAGCAGTTTCGTGTATCCCTTCTCCTACGAGCAGTACTTC | - | TRBV27 | - | TRBJ2-7
CASSRRPLSHEQYF | TGTGCCAGCAGCCGGAGACCCCTCAGCCACGAGCAGTACTTC | - | TRBV13 | once | TRBJ2-7
CASSGTGGGSYEQYF | TGTGCCAGCAGCGGGACAGGGGGCGGGTCCTACGAGCAGTACTTC | TRBD1 | TRBV27 | once | TRBJ2-7
CSPRVMNTEAFF | TGCAGCCCCCGGGTTATGAACACTGAAGCTTTCTTT | - | TRBV29-1 | - | TRBJ1-1
CASSRTDPNTEAFF | TGTGCCAGCAGCCGAACAGATCCGAACACTGAAGCTTTCTTT | - | TRBV28 | - | TRBJ1-1
CASSGRGQEGETQYF | TGTGCCAGCAGCGGACGGGGACAAGAGGGGGAGACCCAGTACTTC | - | TRBV5-6 | - | TRBJ2-5
CASSLSTGEGTDTQYF | TGCGCCAGCAGCTTATCGACAGGGGAGGGCACAGATACGCAGTATTTT | TRBD1 | TRBV5-1 | - | TRBJ2-3
CASSYSGRNEQFF | TGTGCCAGCAGTTATAGCGGGAGGAATGAGCAGTTCTTC | TRBD2 | TRBV27 | - | TRBJ2-1
CASTGGGLAGSVTDTQYF | TGTGCCAGCACGGGGGGAGGACTAGCGGGTTCAGTAACAGATACGCAGTATTTT | TRBD2 | TRBV9 | - | TRBJ2-3
CASSNGDRTNQPQHF | TGCGCCAGCAGCAACGGGGACAGGACAAATCAGCCCCAGCATTTT | TRBD1 | TRBV4-1 | once | TRBJ1-5
CASSSLAGAARREQYF | TGTGCCAGCAGCTCCCTAGCGGGAGCCGCCCGGAGGGAGCAGTACTTC | TRBD2 | TRBV11-2 | once | TRBJ2-7
CASSFPFGYTF | TGTGCCAGCAGTTTCCCCTTTGGCTACACCTTC | - | TRBV28 | - | TRBJ1-2
CASSSYRGQSTGELFF | TGTGCCAGCAGCTCTTACAGGGGGCAAAGCACCGGGGAGCTGTTTTTT | TRBD1 | TRBV7-9 | once | TRBJ2-2
CASSYSKVGQTYGYTF | TGTGCCAGCAGTTACTCGAAGGTGGGGCAGACCTATGGCTACACCTTC | - | TRBV6-5 | - | TRBJ1-2
CASSYSSGLAYEQYF | TGTGCCAGCAGTTACTCGTCGGGACTAGCCTACGAGCAGTACTTC | TRBD2 | TRBV6-5 | - | TRBJ2-7
CASSPTPDTQYF | TGCGCCAGCAGCCCTACCCCAGATACGCAGTATTTT | - | TRBV4-1 | - | TRBJ2-3
CASSLVMGQNTEAFF | TGTGCCAGCAGTTTGGTTATGGGACAAAACACTGAAGCTTTCTTT | - | TRBV28 | few | TRBJ1-1
CASSLEAAPNQPQHF | TGTGCCAGCAGCTTGGAGGCGGCCCCTAATCAGCCCCAGCATTTT | - | TRBV5-6 | - | TRBJ1-5
CAWSNRGGEQYF | TGTGCCTGGAGTAACAGGGGAGGCGAGCAGTACTTC | - | TRBV30 | - | TRBJ2-7
CASRYSPGQGQETQYF | TGTGCCAGCAGATACTCTCCGGGACAGGGACAAGAGACCCAGTACTTC | TRBD1 | TRBV28 | few | TRBJ2-5
CSSSSQGGRYEQYF | TGTTCCAGCAGTTCACAGGGGGGAAGGTACGAGCAGTACTTC | TRBD1 | TRBV7-9 | - | TRBJ2-7
CAISELEGGQLQETQYF | TGTGCCATCAGTGAGTTAGAGGGGGGACAGCTCCAAGAGACCCAGTACTTC | - | TRBV10-3 | - | TRBJ2-5
CASSSVGLTEAFF | TGTGCCAGCAGCAGTGTGGGGCTCACTGAAGCTTTCTTT | - | TRBV7-8 | - | TRBJ1-1
CASSLASGSGAYEQYF | TGTGCCAGCAGCTTAGCCTCGGGTAGCGGAGCCTACGAGCAGTACTTC | - | TRBV7-3 | once | TRBJ2-7
CASSFTGTGNYEQYF | TGCGCCAGCAGCTTCACCGGGACAGGGAACTACGAGCAGTACTTC | TRBD1 | TRBV5-1 | - | TRBJ2-7
CASSLSHNTEAFF | TGTGCCAGCAGCTTGTCCCATAACACTGAAGCTTTCTTT | - | TRBV5-4 | few | TRBJ1-1
CASSQVSGRWSGELFF | TGCGCCAGCAGCCAAGTTAGCGGGAGGTGGTCCGGGGAGCTGTTTTTT | TRBD2 | TRBV4-3 | - | TRBJ2-2
CATSARTSEAFF | TGTGCCACCAGCGCCCGGACTAGTGAAGCTTTCTTT | - | TRBV15 | - | TRBJ1-1
CASSPDLRQGMNTEAFF | TGTGCCAGCAGTCCCGACCTCAGACAGGGTATGAACACTGAAGCTTTCTTT | TRBD1 | TRBV27 | - | TRBJ1-1
CASSYNSGPPYEQYF | TGTGCCAGCAGTTACAATAGCGGCCCGCCCTACGAGCAGTACTTC | - | TRBV6-5 | - | TRBJ2-7
CSSSFGQLGMNTEAFF | TGTTCCAGCAGCTTTGGGCAACTAGGTATGAACACTGAAGCTTTCTTT | - | TRBV7-9 | few | TRBJ1-1
CASSPRQKNIQYF | TGTGCCAGCAGCCCGCGACAGAAAAACATTCAGTACTTC | - | TRBV7-9 | - | TRBJ2-4
CASSDPGLPQETQYF | TGTGCCAGCAGTGACCCTGGACTACCCCAAGAGACCCAGTACTTC | - | TRBV6-4 | - | TRBJ2-5
CASSPTGVDTQYF | TGTGCCAGCAGCCCGACAGGGGTAGATACGCAGTATTTT | TRBD1 | TRBV7-2 | - | TRBJ2-3
CASSPGLAGWDEQFF | TGTGCCAGCAGCCCGGGACTAGCGGGATGGGATGAGCAGTTCTTC | TRBD2 | TRBV11-2 | few | TRBJ2-1
CASSLVRLAGYNEQFF | TGTGCCAGCAGCTTAGTCCGGCTAGCGGGGTACAATGAGCAGTTCTTC | TRBD2 | TRBV7-9 | - | TRBJ2-1
CASSQGGRMSSYNEQFF | TGCGCCAGCAGCCAAGGCGGGAGGATGAGCTCCTACAATGAGCAGTTCTTC | TRBD2 | TRBV4-1 | - | TRBJ2-1
CSATWGDGYTF | TGCAGTGCTACGTGGGGGGACGGCTACACCTTC | - | TRBV20-1 | once | TRBJ1-2
CASSQAASSYTDTQYF | TGCGCCAGCAGCCAAGCGGCTAGCAGTTACACAGATACGCAGTATTTT | - | TRBV4-1 | once | TRBJ2-3
CASSLEGVWAASYEQYF | TGTGCCAGCAGCTTAGAAGGTGTATGGGCAGCCTCCTACGAGCAGTACTTC | - | TRBV11-2 | - | TRBJ2-7
CASSVATSGSVDEQFF | TGTGCCAGCAGCGTAGCTACTAGCGGGAGCGTGGATGAGCAGTTCTTC | TRBD2 | TRBV9 | - | TRBJ2-1
CASSLAGGNQPQHF | TGTGCCAGCAGCTTAGCAGGGGGCAATCAGCCCCAGCATTTT | - | TRBV7-9 | - | TRBJ1-5
CASSLEQGWETQYF | TGCGCCAGCAGCTTGGAACAGGGTTGGGAGACCCAGTACTTC | - | TRBV5-1 | - | TRBJ2-5
CASSFLDSSDQPQHF | TGTGCCAGCAGCTTTTTGGACAGCTCTGATCAGCCCCAGCATTTT | - | TRBV7-8 | - | TRBJ1-5